Following are 11 T cell receptor beta chains from one sample sequenced in a study of T cell responses to AZD1222 COVID-19 vaccine (dated by TCRdb to about 2021). Taken with the paper, the label for time point translates to: baseline before first vaccination. Library generation was performed with the immunoSEQ multiplex PCR assay. Imported from immuneACCESS, the table was reduced by TCRdb to in-frame sequences with V and J called. These copies leave out some clones; in studies compared against another copy, an unresolved V gene accounts for under half, and the cause of the remainder is not known. This sample comprises some 80,000 clones, around 90% of them detected only once. Of the sample, 4.5% to 6% is held by the ten largest clones. This specimen consisted of peripheral blood, obtained on day 0 of AZD1222 vaccination. These receptors were collected from an adult in good health.

This chain joins TRBV3-1 (or the pseudogene TRBV3-2) and TRBJ2-4, with 10 positions matching TRBD2. Trimming took 6 bases from V and 1 from J; bases not matched to a gene: 3. Germline V gene lookup returns CDR1 LGHDT and CDR2 YNNKEL (reference sequence). This CDR3 contains 15 residues. Here the CDR3 DNA reads TGTGCCAGCAGTCCGACTAGCGGGGCCAAAAACATTCAGTACTTC. It yields the protein CASSPTSGAKNIQYF.

This chain connects TRBV27 to TRBJ1-5; the D gene is possibly TRBD1 (5 bases). CDR1 MNHEY and CDR2 SMNVEV come from the germline V gene (reference sequence). The CDR3 runs 14 residues. The ends were cut back, 6 bases at V and 2 bases at J, with 11 bases in the middle. Written as DNA, the CDR3 is TGTGCCAGCAGCCCAGGGTTGGGCAATCAGCCCCAGCATTTT. Translating gives CASSPGLGNQPQHF.

The V and J genes are TRBV5-1 and TRBJ2-5; a possible D gene is TRBD2 (7 bases). CDR3 length: 14 amino acids. The germline CDR1 and CDR2 sequences are SGHRS and YFSETQ. Trimming took 7 bases from V and 0 from J, leaving 13 bases between them. The CDR3 bases are TGCGCCAGCTCCGAGGGGGGGTACCAAGAGACCCAGTACTTC. It yields the protein CASSEGGYQETQYF.

The J gene is TRBJ2-1, the V gene TRBV11-2, with D tentatively TRBD2 (5 bases). The germline V gene has CDR1 SGHAT and CDR2 FQNNGV. There are 15 residues in the CDR3. V lost 6 bases, J lost 3 bases, and 15 bases lay in between. This CDR3 reads CASRLGLSGYNEQFF. The CDR3, as DNA: TGTGCCAGCAGACTAGGGCTAAGTGGCTACAATGAGCAGTTCTTC.

The chain carries TRBV30 and TRBJ1-5; perhaps TRBD1 as D (5 bases). V dropped 3 bases and J dropped 4 bases, with 10 bases sitting between them. The length of the CDR3 is 13 residues. CDR1 and CDR2 from the germline V gene are GTSNPN and SVGIG (reference sequence). The CDR3 loop is CAWSPRGNQPQHF. DNA for the CDR3: TGTGCCTGGAGCCCCCGGGGGAATCAGCCCCAGCATTTT.

This clone was counted a single time. This chain connects TRBV6-5 to TRBJ1-2; TRBD1 agrees at 7 bases. Germline lookup yields CDR1 MNHEY and CDR2 SVGAGI. Trimming took 5 bases from V and 7 from J; bases not matched to a gene: 10. CDR3 size: 14 residues. The DNA for the CDR3 is TGTGCCAGCAGTCGCGACAGGGCTCAGGTTGGCTACACCTTC. Protein sequence: CASSRDRAQVGYTF.

The chain is built from TRBV2 and TRBJ1-4; tentatively, D is TRBD1 (5 bases). In germline, CDR1 is SNHLY, CDR2 FYNNEI. The CDR3 is made up of 14 amino acids. V lost 9 bases, J lost 6 bases, and 17 bases lay in between. For the CDR3, the DNA is TGTGCCAGTTGGGGGACTCTAGGGGATGAAAAACTGTTTTTT. It specifies CASWGTLGDEKLFF.

The chain links TRBV5-1 to TRBJ1-1; a possible D gene is TRBD1 (5 bases). This CDR3 region has 16 residues. Germline V CDR1 and CDR2: SGHRS, YFSETQ. Trimming took 1 base from V and 3 from J, leaving 16 bases between them. The DNA of the CDR3 is TGCGCCAGCAGCTTGTTGGGTCCGGGGCTAGACACTGAAGCTTTCTTT. This encodes CASSLLGPGLDTEAFF.

A single count supports this clone. The chain recombines TRBV5-1 with TRBJ1-4, with 7 bases lining up with TRBD1. V shed 4 bases, J shed 6 bases, and the junction held 6 bases outside the gene matches. CDR1 SGHRS and CDR2 YFSETQ come from the germline V gene. The CDR3 contains 14 residues. CDR3 nucleotide sequence: TGCGCCAGCAGCCCTCAGGGGGGATATGAAAAACTGTTTTTT. Translation: CASSPQGGYEKLFF.

CDR3 in DNA: TGCAGCGTTTTGACAGGGGGCGGCTACACCTTC. Its translation: CSVLTGGGYTF. This chain connects TRBV29-1 to TRBJ1-2, with TRBD1 identical over 10 bases. The CDR3 totals 11 residues. Trimming took 5 bases from V and 8 from J; bases not matched to a gene: 2. CDR1 and CDR2 from the germline V gene are SQVTM and ANQGSEA.

The V gene is TRBV19, the J gene TRBJ2-3; D gene ambiguous. From germline, CDR1 is LNHDA and CDR2 SQIVND (reference sequence). This CDR3 region has 14 residues. The V end was cut by 7 bases, the J end by 4 bases, with 15 bases between. The CDR3 is CASTVYSTSDTQYF. CDR3 DNA: TGTGCCAGTACCGTGTATTCCACCTCAGATACGCAGTATTTT. The whole variable domain, filled in from reference TRBV19 and TRBJ2-3, reads DGGITQSPKYLFRKEGQNVTLSCEQNLNHDAMYWYRQDPGQGLRLIYYSQIVNDFQKGDIAEGYSVSREKKESFPLTVTSAQKNPTAFYLCASTVYSTSDTQYFGPGTRLTVL.